Below, 27 T cell receptor beta chains from the same sample are listed, as sequenced in a study of T cell repertoires in cytomegalovirus infection (dated by TCRdb to the late 2010s). Antigen specificity for these receptors is unknown. Reads for this sample came from an Illumina HiSeq 1500. TCRdb reanalyzed the raw reads on its own, using fastp at Q25 for trimming and MiXCR for clone calling, and kept in-frame beta chains. Each record represents a unique CDR3 protein, reported with the most common genes and DNA among its rows. The sample profile shows 570,000 or so distinct CDR3 sequences; roughly 42% of them were found once. The top ten clones comprise around 48% of the sample. The treatment or condition label, read with the paper, signifies: in vitro stimulation with specific CMV peptide epitopes to enrich CMV-specific T cells. The sample consisted of cultured PBMCs, taken from culture after CMV antigen stimulation. The receptors here all came from a human donor in good health (CMV status not recorded). Some clones in this sample may be carry-over from other donors' samples.

The CDR3 loop is CASSDGGRTGELFF. The CDR3 nucleotides are TGTGCCAGCAGCGACGGGGGTCGAACCGGGGAGCTGTTTTTT. The J gene is TRBJ2-2, the V gene TRBV7-9; possible D gene TRBD2, 6 bases. The ends were cut back, 5 bases at V and 5 bases at J, with 12 bases in the middle. The CDR3 runs to 14 residues. Looked up from germline, CDR1 is SEHNR and CDR2 is FQNEAQ (reference sequence).

In its sample, this clonotype was seen a few times. The V call is TRBV10-3, the J call TRBJ1-4; D ambiguous. Trimming took 9 bases from V and 0 from J, leaving 14 bases between them. This CDR3 spans 15 amino acids. The germline V gene has CDR1 ENHRY and CDR2 SYGVKD. The CDR3 DNA reads as TGTGCCATTAGACCGGGCGCCACAACTAATGAAAAACTGTTTTTT. Protein product: CAIRPGATTNEKLFF.

This clonotype was observed a few times. This rearrangement joins TRBV7-3 to TRBJ1-2; no clear D gene. The CDR3 runs to 14 residues. Trimming took 6 bases from V and 3 from J, leaving 14 bases between them. The germline gives CDR1 SGHTA, CDR2 FQGTGA. CDR3 sequence: CASSPESVYYGYTF. In DNA, the CDR3 is TGTGCCAGCAGTCCGGAGTCCGTTTACTATGGCTACACCTTC. Together with reference TRBV7-3 and TRBJ1-2, the CDR3 gives the full variable domain: GAGVSQTPSNKVTEKGKYVELRCDPISGHTALYWYRQSLGQGPEFLIYFQGTGAADDSGLPNDRFFAVRPEGSVSTLKIQRTERGDSAVYLCASSPESVYYGYTFGSGTRLTVV.

The chain uses TRBV7-6 and TRBJ1-1; D unclear. Germline assignment: CDR1 SGHVS and CDR2 FNYEAQ. The length of the CDR3 is 15 residues. Trimming shortened V by 4 bases and J by 5 bases, and 17 bases separated the two germline ends. The CDR3 region is CASSSRGLSGTEAFF. The CDR3 coding sequence is TGTGCCAGCAGCTCAAGAGGGTTGTCTGGTACTGAAGCTTTCTTT.

This clonotype was observed a handful of times. The J gene is TRBJ2-3, the V gene TRBV7-3; the D is unclear. In germline, CDR1 is SGHTA, CDR2 FQGTGA. V was cut by 4 bases and J by 0 bases, with 14 bases left in between. This CDR3 is built from 16 residues. The CDR3: CASSSRAATSTDTQYF. The CDR3 region has the DNA TGTGCCAGCAGCTCTCGGGCGGCAACTAGCACAGATACGCAGTATTTT.

This clonotype has only a few counts. The rearrangement uses TRBV7-8 and TRBJ2-7; TRBD2 matches at 9 bases. V lost 5 bases and J lost 0; bases outside the gene matches: 5. CDR3 size: 15 residues. Germline CDR1 reads SGHVS; CDR2 reads FQNEAQ. The CDR3: CASSDRTSASYEQYF. Here the CDR3 DNA reads TGTGCCAGCAGCGACAGGACTAGCGCCTCCTACGAGCAGTACTTC.

This clonotype was seen only a few times. In DNA, the CDR3 is TGTGCCAGCAGCCCCGGCCAGTGGTGGGATACGCAGTATTTT. Its translation: CASSPGQWWDTQYF. This chain connects TRBV6-2 or TRBV6-3 to TRBJ2-3; D is uncertain. V lost 6 bases and J lost 6, with 16 bases in between. CDR1 MNHEY and CDR2 SVGEGT come from the germline V gene. CDR3 length: 14 residues.

This clonotype has a handful of counts. Here the CDR3 reads CASSFYHLGLAEDNEQFF. The CDR3 DNA reads as TGTGCCAGCAGCTTTTACCATCTGGGACTAGCTGAGGACAATGAGCAGTTCTTC. This sequence joins TRBV7-2 and TRBJ2-1; 9 bases fit TRBD2. The V and J ends lost 3 bases and 5 bases, in that order; junction bases with no gene match: 14. The germline CDR1 and CDR2 sequences are SGHTA and FQGNSA. CDR3 length equals 18 residues.

The chain carries TRBV6-6 and TRBJ1-4; D gene ambiguous. CDR1 and CDR2 (germline): MNHNY, SVGAGI (reference sequence). The V gene lost 2 bases and the J gene lost 7 bases, with 11 bases spanning the gap. CDR3 length equals 14 residues. The CDR3 protein is CASSYGQWVEKLFF. CDR3 sequence (DNA): TGTGCCAGCAGTTACGGGCAGTGGGTTGAAAAACTGTTTTTT.

This clonotype was picked up one time. This chain uses TRBV20-1 with TRBJ2-5; 9 bases are shared with TRBD1. Germline V CDR1 and CDR2: DFQATT, SNEGSKA (reference sequence). CDR3 length: 13 amino acids. J lost 4 bases, V lost 5 bases, and 5 bases had no gene match. The CDR3 loop is CSAAGTGRETQYF. As DNA, the CDR3 is TGCAGTGCTGCGGGGACAGGGAGAGAGACCCAGTACTTC.

The gene calls are TRBV28 and TRBJ1-2; possible D gene TRBD1, 5 bases. This CDR3 is built from 14 residues. Trimming left V 10 bases short and J 6 bases short, with 21 bases between. Germline V gives CDR1 MDHEN, CDR2 SYDVKM. CDR3 protein: CATLIWGTVNGYTF. Here the CDR3 DNA reads TGTGCCACCCTCATTTGGGGGACGGTCAATGGCTACACCTTC.

The chain uses TRBV6-5 and TRBJ1-5; no clear D gene. The length of the CDR3 is 15 residues. Germline CDR1 is MNHEY and CDR2 is SVGAGI. Trimming took 6 bases from V and 7 from J, leaving 19 bases between them. CDR3 sequence (DNA): TGTGCCAGCAGCCGGCTGGGGAATGAGGGACAGCCCCAGCATTTT. This codes for CASSRLGNEGQPQHF.

The chain recombines TRBV20-1 with TRBJ2-3; D may be TRBD1 (5 bases). Germline CDR1 is DFQATT and CDR2 is SNEGSKA (reference sequence). The CDR3 is 12 amino acids. The V and J ends lost 6 bases and 4 bases respectively, with 11 bases between them. CDR3 coding DNA: TGCAGTGCCCCACAGGACCCAGATACGCAGTATTTT. This encodes CSAPQDPDTQYF.

The rearrangement joins TRBV9 to TRBJ2-7; TRBD1 or TRBD2 may be the D gene (5 bases each). Germline-derived CDR1 and CDR2 are SGDLS and YYNGEE. V was pared by 2 bases and J by 2 bases, with 14 bases between. The CDR3 covers 15 residues. The CDR3 is CASSVGRGVTYEQYF. The CDR3 DNA follows: TGTGCCAGCAGCGTGGGTAGGGGAGTTACCTACGAGCAGTACTTC. The variable domain in full, with the rest retrieved from reference TRBV9 and TRBJ2-7, is DSGVTQTPKHLITATGQRVTLRCSPRSGDLSVYWYQQSLDQGLQFLIQYYNGEERAKGNILERFSAQQFPDLHSELNLSSLELGDSALYFCASSVGRGVTYEQYFGPGTRLTVT.

This clonotype was picked up a small number of times. The V and J genes are TRBV4-2 and TRBJ2-1; D remains unclear. Germline loops: CDR1 LGHNA, CDR2 YNFKEQ. The V and J ends lost 4 bases and 6 bases respectively, with 16 bases between them. This CDR3 region has 15 residues. CDR3 sequence (DNA): TGTGCCAGCAGCCCCCTCCGATGGGGTCGCAATGAGCAGTTCTTC. Amino acids: CASSPLRWGRNEQFF.

The gene calls are TRBV28 and TRBJ1-1; a weak D match, TRBD1 (6 bases). V was pared by 6 bases and J by 0 bases, with 14 bases between. This CDR3 has 15 amino acids. Germline CDR1 is MDHEN and CDR2 is SYDVKM. Written as DNA, the CDR3 is TGTGCCAGCAGGGAGGACAGAATCATGAACACTGAAGCTTTCTTT. Translating gives CASREDRIMNTEAFF.

The chain carries TRBV19 and TRBJ2-1; 11 nucleotides match TRBD2. J gave up 7 bases and V 8 bases, and 7 bases lay outside the gene matches. Germline V CDR1 and CDR2: LNHDA, SQIVND (reference sequence). The CDR3 is made up of 14 amino acids. As DNA, the CDR3 is TGTGCCAGTCTCCCTAGCGGGAGGCCAAATGAGCAGTTCTTC. It yields the protein CASLPSGRPNEQFF.

The chain couples TRBV5-6 to TRBJ2-5; TRBD1 might be the D (6 bases). The CDR3 is made up of 14 amino acids. Germline-derived CDR1 and CDR2 are SGHDT and YYEEEE. Trimming took off 4 bases at V and 5 bases at J, with 15 bases between the two ends. Written as DNA, the CDR3 is TGTGCCAGCAGCCCAGGGGCCGGCCACGAGACCCAGTACTTC. It specifies CASSPGAGHETQYF.

The chain couples TRBV19 to TRBJ1-3; D call uncertain. Trimming pared 3 bases from V and 0 bases from J, leaving 9 bases between. Germline values: CDR1 LNHDA, CDR2 SQIVND (reference sequence). The CDR3 consists of 15 residues. The DNA for the CDR3 is TGTGCCAGTAGTATGCGGGCCCTCTCTGGAAACACCATATATTTT. This translates into CASSMRALSGNTIYF.

The genes are TRBV28 and TRBJ2-3, with 13 nucleotides matching TRBD2. V dropped 6 bases and J dropped 2; count of bases not matched to a gene: 8. This CDR3 has 17 amino acids. Germline V gives CDR1 MDHEN, CDR2 SYDVKM. CDR3 in amino acids: CASSQPGLAGPTDTQYF. The DNA of the CDR3 is TGTGCCAGCAGCCAGCCGGGACTAGCGGGACCCACAGATACGCAGTATTTT.

The chain carries TRBV7-6 and TRBJ2-5; TRBD1 is a possible D gene (5 bases). The germline CDR1 and CDR2 sequences are SGHVS and FNYEAQ. With 1 base removed from V and 0 bases from J, the gap between germline ends came to 9 bases. This CDR3 is built from 15 residues. The CDR3 DNA reads as TGTGCCAGCAGCTTAGTATTAGGGGACCAAGAGACCCAGTACTTC. This translates into CASSLVLGDQETQYF. Supplemented by reference TRBV7-6 and TRBJ2-5, the full variable domain reads GAGVSQSPRYKVTKRGQDVALRCDPISGHVSLYWYRQALGQGPEFLTYFNYEAQQDKSGLPNDRFSAERPEGSISTLTIQRTEQRDSAMYRCASSLVLGDQETQYFGPGTRLLVL.

The chain joins TRBV12-3 or TRBV12-4 to TRBJ1-3; D possibly corresponds to TRBD1 (5 bases). The CDR3 covers 16 residues. V lost 7 bases and J lost 0, with 16 bases in between. The CDR3 reads CASTRGRQSSGNTIYF. The DNA for the CDR3 is TGTGCCAGCACCCGGGGACGGCAGAGCTCTGGAAACACCATATATTTT.

The rearrangement uses TRBV7-2 and TRBJ2-5; TRBD1 agrees at 8 bases. Trimming removed 5 bases from V and 5 bases from J; junction bases left unmatched: 4. The CDR3 contains 13 residues. Germline CDR1 is SGHTA and CDR2 is FQGNSA. The CDR3 loop is CASSKTGVETQYF. The CDR3 coding sequence is TGTGCCAGCAGCAAGACAGGGGTGGAGACCCAGTACTTC.

In DNA form, the CDR3 reads TGCGCCAGCAGCCAAGACGGGGCAACTAACTATGGCTACACCTTC. This sequence encodes CASSQDGATNYGYTF. The chain carries TRBV4-1 and TRBJ1-2; maybe TRBD1 (5 bases). This CDR3 comprises 15 residues. The germline gives CDR1 MGHRA, CDR2 YSYEKL. V lost 0 bases and J lost 0, with 8 bases in between.

This clonotype was detected a few times. V is TRBV7-2 and J is TRBJ1-5, with no clear D. CDR1 and CDR2 from the germline V gene are SGHTA and FQGNSA. CDR3 length: 15 amino acids. Trimming removed 5 bases from V and 0 bases from J, with 11 bases in between. This chain's CDR3 is CASSNAPLSNQPQHF. The CDR3 DNA reads TGTGCCAGCAGCAACGCACCCCTTAGCAATCAGCCCCAGCATTTT.

The rearrangement links TRBV7-2 to TRBJ2-3, with D possibly TRBD2 on 6 matching bases. Germline V gene lookup returns CDR1 SGHTA and CDR2 FQGNSA. V was shortened by 1 base and J by 4 bases, with 21 bases between the two germline ends. The CDR3 is made up of 18 amino acids. This chain's CDR3 is CASSLVIFGGAAPDTQYF. CDR3 nucleotides: TGTGCCAGCAGCTTAGTAATTTTCGGCGGGGCGGCGCCAGATACGCAGTATTTT.

In its sample, this clonotype was seen a few times. The chain couples TRBV29-1 to TRBJ1-6, with D maybe TRBD1 (6 bases). The germline gives CDR1 SQVTM, CDR2 ANQGSEA. This CDR3 spans 13 amino acids. Between the trimmed V and J ends, which lost 3 bases and 9 bases, there was a span of 12 bases. This chain's CDR3 is CSVEVEQGSPLHF. The CDR3 coding sequence is TGCAGCGTTGAGGTGGAACAGGGTTCACCCCTCCACTTT.